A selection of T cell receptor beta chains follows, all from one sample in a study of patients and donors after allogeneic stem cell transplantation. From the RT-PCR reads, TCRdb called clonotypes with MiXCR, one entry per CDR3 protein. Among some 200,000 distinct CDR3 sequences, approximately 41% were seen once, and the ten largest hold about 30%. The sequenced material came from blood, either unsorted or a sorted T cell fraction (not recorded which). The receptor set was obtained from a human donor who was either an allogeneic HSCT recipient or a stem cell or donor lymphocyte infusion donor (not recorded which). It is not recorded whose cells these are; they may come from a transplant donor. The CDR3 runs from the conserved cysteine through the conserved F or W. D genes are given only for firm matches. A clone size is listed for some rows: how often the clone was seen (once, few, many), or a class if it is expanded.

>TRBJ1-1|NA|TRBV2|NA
CASRGGPEAFF
TGTGCCAGCAGAGGGGGGCCTGAAGCTTTCTTT
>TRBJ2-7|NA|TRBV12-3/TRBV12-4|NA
CASSSGILSSYEQYF
TGTGCCAGCAGCTCCGGGATATTAAGCTCCTACGAGCAGTACTTC
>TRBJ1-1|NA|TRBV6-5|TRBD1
CASSYSGTGGPQTEAFF
TGTGCCAGCAGTTACTCAGGGACAGGCGGCCCCCAAACTGAAGCTTTCTTT
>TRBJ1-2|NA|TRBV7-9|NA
CASSLESYGYTF
TGTGCCAGCAGCTTGGAAAGCTATGGCTACACCTTC
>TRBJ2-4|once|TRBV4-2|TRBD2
CASSQEGGLALAKNIQYF
TGTGCCAGCAGCCAAGAGGGGGGACTAGCGTTAGCCAAAAACATTCAGTACTTC
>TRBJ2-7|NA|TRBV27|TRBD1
CASSSGTGIYEQYF
TGTGCCAGCAGCTCGGGGACAGGGATCTACGAGCAGTACTTC
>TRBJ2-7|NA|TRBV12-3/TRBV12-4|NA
CASSADGSSYEQYF
TGTGCCAGCAGTGCGGACGGGAGCTCCTACGAGCAGTACTTC
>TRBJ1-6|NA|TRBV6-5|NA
CASSNAAGTFPSSYNSPLHF
TGTGCCAGCAGTAACGCCGCCGGGACTTTCCCGAGCTCCTATAATTCACCCCTCCACTTT
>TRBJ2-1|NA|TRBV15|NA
CATSRELGEDEQFF
TGTGCCACCAGCAGGGAACTAGGAGAGGATGAGCAGTTCTTC
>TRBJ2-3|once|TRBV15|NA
CATSRDFGTASDTQYF
TGTGCCACCAGCAGAGATTTTGGCACAGCATCAGATACGCAGTATTTT
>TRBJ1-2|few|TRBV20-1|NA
CSASPPGEITYTF
TGCAGTGCTAGTCCCCCGGGCGAAATAACCTACACCTTC
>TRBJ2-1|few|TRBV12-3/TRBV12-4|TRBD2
CASSLGTSEHNEQFF
TGTGCCAGCAGTTTAGGCACTAGCGAACACAATGAGCAGTTCTTC
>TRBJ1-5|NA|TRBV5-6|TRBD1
CASSLLQGANQPQHF
TGTGCCAGCAGCTTGCTGCAGGGGGCTAATCAGCCCCAGCATTTT
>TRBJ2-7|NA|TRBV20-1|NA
CSASDSHHYEQYF
TGCAGTGCTTCGGACAGCCACCACTACGAGCAGTACTTC
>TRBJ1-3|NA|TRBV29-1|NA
CSVDRVASSSGNTIYF
TGCAGCGTTGACCGCGTTGCCAGCTCCTCTGGAAACACCATATATTTT
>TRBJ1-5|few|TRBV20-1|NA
CSARSRHPVSAQHF
TGCAGTGCTAGATCCAGACACCCGGTTTCGGCCCAGCATTTT
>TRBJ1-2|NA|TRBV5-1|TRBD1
CASRQATGEVYGYTF
TGCGCCAGCAGACAGGCAACAGGGGAGGTCTATGGCTACACCTTC
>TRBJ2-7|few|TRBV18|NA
CASSPDRSSYEQYF
TGTGCCAGCTCACCCGACAGATCCAGTTACGAGCAGTACTTC